The entry below describes one T cell receptor beta chain. This specimen belongs to a study of blood T cell repertoires in COVID-19. About the study: The United States, Italy and Spain provided the acute and convalescent COVID-19 samples. PBMCs, B-cell-depleted T cells, or T cells were the source of the cDNA or gDNA that made up the material.

Per the study methods: Counts of nucleated cells, estimated from reference gene primer amplification, were obtained. Libraries were prepared by immunoSEQ multiplex PCR; TCRdb keeps only in-frame clonotypes and omits some of them. V and J calls and clone size come straight from that table; D and trimming were deduced from the DNA. In the table there are about 250,000 clones, 70% to 75% of which are singletons. The sequence came from a woman older than 75 with acute or convalescent COVID-19. Sequenced material: peripheral blood.

The CDR3 DNA sequence: TGTGCCAGCAGCTTAGCCGGTTTAGGCGGGGGGGCGGAGACCCAGTACTTC. It is translated as CASSLAGLGGGAETQYF. The chain carries TRBV7-2 and TRBJ2-5; 9 nucleotides line up with TRBD2. V lost 0 bases and J lost 5; bases outside the gene matches: 10. The germline V gene encodes CDR1 SGHTA and CDR2 FQGNSA. The CDR3 totals 17 residues.